Below, one TCR beta chain is given with its context. The data belong to a study of T cell changes during pregnancy in multiple sclerosis. Sequencing was performed with immunoSEQ multiplex PCR; in TCRdb, only in-frame clones are kept and a portion is missing. The sample carries about 87,000 clones, around 93% recorded once. The source was peripheral blood, collected in the third trimester of pregnancy. This clonotype was obtained from a female donor in good health, enrolled as a control in a pregnancy study.

The CDR3 protein is CATLEGGRAQPQHF. The CDR3, as DNA: TGTGCCACCCTGGAGGGTGGGAGGGCTCAGCCCCAGCATTTT. This chain joins TRBV19 and TRBJ1-5; D is unclear. Germline CDR1 LNHDA, CDR2 SQIVND (reference sequence). The CDR3 sequence is 14 residues long. Deletions cut 10 bases from V and 6 bases from J, with 19 bases between.